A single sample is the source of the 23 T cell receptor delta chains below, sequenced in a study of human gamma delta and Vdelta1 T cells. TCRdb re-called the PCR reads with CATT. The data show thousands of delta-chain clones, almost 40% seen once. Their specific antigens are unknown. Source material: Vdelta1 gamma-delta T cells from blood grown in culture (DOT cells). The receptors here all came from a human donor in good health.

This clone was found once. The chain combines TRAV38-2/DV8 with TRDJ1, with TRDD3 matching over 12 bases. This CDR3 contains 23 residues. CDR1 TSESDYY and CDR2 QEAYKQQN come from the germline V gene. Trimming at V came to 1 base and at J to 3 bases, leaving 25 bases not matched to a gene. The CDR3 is CAYRSPTFLRPLGDTRIPDKLIF. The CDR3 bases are TGTGCTTATAGGAGCCCAACCTTCCTACGTCCACTGGGGGATACAAGGATCCCCGATAAACTCATCTTT.

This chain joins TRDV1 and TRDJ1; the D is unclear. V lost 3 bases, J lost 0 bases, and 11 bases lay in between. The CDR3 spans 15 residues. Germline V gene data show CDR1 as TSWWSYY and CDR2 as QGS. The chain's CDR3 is CALGEQIRYTDKLIF. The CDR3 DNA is TGTGCTCTTGGGGAGCAGATTCGGTACACCGATAAACTCATCTTT.

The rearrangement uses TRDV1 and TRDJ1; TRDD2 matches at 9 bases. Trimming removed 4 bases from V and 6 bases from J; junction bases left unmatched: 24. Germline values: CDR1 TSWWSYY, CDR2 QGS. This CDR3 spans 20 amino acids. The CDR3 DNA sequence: TGTGCTCTTGGGGGATCCTTCCTACAGGGCCCCAAAGGGGTCGTTCATAAACTCATCTTT. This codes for CALGGSFLQGPKGVVHKLIF.

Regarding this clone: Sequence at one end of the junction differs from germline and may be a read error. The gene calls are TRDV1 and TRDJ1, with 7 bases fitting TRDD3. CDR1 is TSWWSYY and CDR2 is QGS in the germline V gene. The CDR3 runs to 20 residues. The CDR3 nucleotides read TGTGCTCTCGGGGGGGGGTACTGGGGACCCCGGTCCCCTTACACCGATAAACTCATCTTT. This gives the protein CALGGGYWGPRSPYTDKLIF.

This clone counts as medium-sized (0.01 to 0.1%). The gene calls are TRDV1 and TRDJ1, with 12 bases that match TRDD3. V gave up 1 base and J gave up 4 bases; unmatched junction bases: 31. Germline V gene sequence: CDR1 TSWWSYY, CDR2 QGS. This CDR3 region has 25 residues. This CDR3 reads CALGEPTFLRSLKTTLGDTLDKLIF. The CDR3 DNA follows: TGTGCTCTTGGGGAACCGACCTTCCTACGTTCTCTAAAAACCACGCTGGGGGATACGCTCGATAAACTCATCTTT.

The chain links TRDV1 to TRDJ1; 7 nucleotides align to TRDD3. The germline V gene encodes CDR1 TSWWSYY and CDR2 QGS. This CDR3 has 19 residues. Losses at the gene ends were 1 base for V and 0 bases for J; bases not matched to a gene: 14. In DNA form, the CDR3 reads TGTGCTCTTGGGGAACCCTCCCTTGGGGGACTTTATCACACCGATAAACTCATCTTT. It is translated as CALGEPSLGGLYHTDKLIF.

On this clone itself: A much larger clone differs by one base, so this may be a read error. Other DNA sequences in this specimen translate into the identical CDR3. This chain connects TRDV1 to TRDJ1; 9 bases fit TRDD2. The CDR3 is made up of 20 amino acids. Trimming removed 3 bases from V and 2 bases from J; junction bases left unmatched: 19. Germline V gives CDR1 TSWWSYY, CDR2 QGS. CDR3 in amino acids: CALGEGDLPTFWGRTDKLIF. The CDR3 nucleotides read TGTGCTCTTGGGGAGGGGGACCTTCCTACGTTCTGGGGAAGAACCGATAAACTCATCTTT.

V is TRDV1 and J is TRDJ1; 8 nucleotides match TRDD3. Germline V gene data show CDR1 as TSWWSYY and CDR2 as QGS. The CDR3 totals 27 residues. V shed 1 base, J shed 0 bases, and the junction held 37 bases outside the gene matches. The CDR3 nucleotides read TGTGCTCTTGGGGAACGGGTAGGCATGCAGGGGGTGGGGGATTGGCTGGGGATAAAATCGTACACCGATAAACTCATCTTT. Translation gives CALGERVGMQGVGDWLGIKSYTDKLIF.

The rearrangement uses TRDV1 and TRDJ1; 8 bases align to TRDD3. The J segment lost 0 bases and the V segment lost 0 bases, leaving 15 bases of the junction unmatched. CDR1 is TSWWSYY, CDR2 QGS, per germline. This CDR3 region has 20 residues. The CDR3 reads CALGELVQRGIRRYTDKLIF. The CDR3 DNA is TGTGCTCTTGGGGAACTCGTGCAACGGGGGATAAGGAGGTACACCGATAAACTCATCTTT.

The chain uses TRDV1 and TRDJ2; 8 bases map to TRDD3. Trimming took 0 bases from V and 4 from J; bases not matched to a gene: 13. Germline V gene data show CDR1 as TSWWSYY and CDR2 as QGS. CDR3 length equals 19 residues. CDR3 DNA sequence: TGTGCTCTTGGGGAACTACCCTCCGCTCACTGGGGGCCGACAGCACAACTCTTCTTT. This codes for CALGELPSAHWGPTAQLFF.

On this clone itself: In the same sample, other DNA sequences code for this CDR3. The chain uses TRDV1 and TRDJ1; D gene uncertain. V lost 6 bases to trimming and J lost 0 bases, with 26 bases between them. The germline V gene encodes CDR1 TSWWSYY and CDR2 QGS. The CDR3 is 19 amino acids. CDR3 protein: CALGKSLLRPQPYTDKLIF. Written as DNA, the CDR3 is TGTGCTCTTGGAAAATCGCTCCTCCGGCCACAGCCCTACACCGATAAACTCATCTTT.

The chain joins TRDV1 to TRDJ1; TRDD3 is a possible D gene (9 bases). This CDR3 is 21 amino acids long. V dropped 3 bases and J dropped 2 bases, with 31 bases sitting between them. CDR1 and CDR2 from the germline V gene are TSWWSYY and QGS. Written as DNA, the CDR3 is TGTGCTCTTGGGGAGAAAGGCCACCTTCCTAAAGGGGGGGATACTACCGATAAACTCATCTTT. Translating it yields CALGEKGHLPKGGDTTDKLIF.

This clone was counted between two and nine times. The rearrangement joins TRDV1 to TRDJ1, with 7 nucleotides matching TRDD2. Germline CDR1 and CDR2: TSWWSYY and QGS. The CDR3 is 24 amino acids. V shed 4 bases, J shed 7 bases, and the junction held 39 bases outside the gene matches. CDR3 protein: CALGGPGLPRLGRHAGRRLLKLIF. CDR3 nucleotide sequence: TGTGCTCTTGGGGGACCCGGCCTTCCTCGATTGGGTAGACACGCGGGGCGAAGACTTCTTAAACTCATCTTT.

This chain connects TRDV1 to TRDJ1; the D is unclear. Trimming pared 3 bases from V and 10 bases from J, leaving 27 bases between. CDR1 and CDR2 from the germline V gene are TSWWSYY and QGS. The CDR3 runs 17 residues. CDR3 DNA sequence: TGTGCTCTTGGGGAGGCGGTGCGGGCTAATTTGGTCGATGGACTCATCTTT. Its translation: CALGEAVRANLVDGLIF.

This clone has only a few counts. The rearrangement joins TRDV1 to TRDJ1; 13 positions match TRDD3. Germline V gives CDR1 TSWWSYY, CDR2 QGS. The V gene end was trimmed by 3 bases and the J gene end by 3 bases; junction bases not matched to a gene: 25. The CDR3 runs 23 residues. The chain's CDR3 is CALGDLASSLVLGDTQSADKLIF. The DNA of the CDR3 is TGTGCTCTTGGGGACCTAGCTTCTTCTCTTGTACTGGGGGATACGCAATCAGCCGATAAACTCATCTTT.

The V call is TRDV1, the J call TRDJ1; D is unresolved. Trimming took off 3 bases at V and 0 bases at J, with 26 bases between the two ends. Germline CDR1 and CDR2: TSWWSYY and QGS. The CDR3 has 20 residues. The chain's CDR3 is CALGDHQGVLTREYTDKLIF. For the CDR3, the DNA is TGTGCTCTTGGGGACCATCAGGGAGTTCTTACGCGGGAGTACACCGATAAACTCATCTTT.

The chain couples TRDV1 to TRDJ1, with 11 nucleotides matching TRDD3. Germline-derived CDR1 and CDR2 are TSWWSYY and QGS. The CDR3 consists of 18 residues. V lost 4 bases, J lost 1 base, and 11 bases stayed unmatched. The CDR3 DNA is TGTGCTCTTGGGGGTATGCACTGGGGGATATGGTCCACCGATAAACTCATCTTT. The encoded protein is CALGGMHWGIWSTDKLIF.

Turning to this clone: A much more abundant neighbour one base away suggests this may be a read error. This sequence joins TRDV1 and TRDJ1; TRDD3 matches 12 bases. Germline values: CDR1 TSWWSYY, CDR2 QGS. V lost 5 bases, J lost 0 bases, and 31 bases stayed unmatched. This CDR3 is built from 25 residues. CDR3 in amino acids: CALGPLFFPPTRTGGYWVYTDKLIF. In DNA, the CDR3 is TGTGCTCTTGGGCCTCTCTTCTTCCCACCTACTCGTACTGGGGGATACTGGGTATACACCGATAAACTCATCTTT.

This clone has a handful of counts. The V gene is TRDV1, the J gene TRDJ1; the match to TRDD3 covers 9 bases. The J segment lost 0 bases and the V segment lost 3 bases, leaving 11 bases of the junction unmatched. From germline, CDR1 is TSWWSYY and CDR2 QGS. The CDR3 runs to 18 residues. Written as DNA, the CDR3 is TGTGCTCTTGGGGATTTGTCGGGGATACGCCCGTACACCGATAAACTCATCTTT. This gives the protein CALGDLSGIRPYTDKLIF.

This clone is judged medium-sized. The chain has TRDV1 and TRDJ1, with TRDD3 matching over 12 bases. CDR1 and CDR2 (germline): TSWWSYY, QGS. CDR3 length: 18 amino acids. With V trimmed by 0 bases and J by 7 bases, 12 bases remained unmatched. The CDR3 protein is CALGELSGGYDRWAKLIF. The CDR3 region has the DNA TGTGCTCTTGGGGAACTCTCTGGGGGATACGATCGGTGGGCTAAACTCATCTTT.

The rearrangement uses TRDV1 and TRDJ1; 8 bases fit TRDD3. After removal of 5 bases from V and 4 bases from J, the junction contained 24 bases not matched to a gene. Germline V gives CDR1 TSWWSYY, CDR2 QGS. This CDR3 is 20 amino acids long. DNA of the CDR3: TGTGCTCTTGGGAAGTTTTCCTCGAGGGGGATAAGCCCGCCTGGCGATAAACTCATCTTT. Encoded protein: CALGKFSSRGISPPGDKLIF.

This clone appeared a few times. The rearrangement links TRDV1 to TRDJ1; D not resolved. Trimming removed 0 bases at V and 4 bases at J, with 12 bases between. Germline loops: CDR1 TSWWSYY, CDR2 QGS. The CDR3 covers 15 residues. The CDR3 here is CALGELRVRLDKLIF. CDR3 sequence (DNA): TGTGCTCTTGGGGAACTGAGGGTTCGACTCGATAAACTCATCTTT.

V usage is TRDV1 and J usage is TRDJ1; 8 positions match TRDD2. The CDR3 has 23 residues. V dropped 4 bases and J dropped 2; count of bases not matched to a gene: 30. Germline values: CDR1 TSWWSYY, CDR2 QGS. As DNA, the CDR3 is TGTGCTCTTGGGGCCCGAGGGGGCTTTGACTTCCTACTTCCCCTGGCCCAAACCGATAAACTCATCTTT. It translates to CALGARGGFDFLLPLAQTDKLIF.